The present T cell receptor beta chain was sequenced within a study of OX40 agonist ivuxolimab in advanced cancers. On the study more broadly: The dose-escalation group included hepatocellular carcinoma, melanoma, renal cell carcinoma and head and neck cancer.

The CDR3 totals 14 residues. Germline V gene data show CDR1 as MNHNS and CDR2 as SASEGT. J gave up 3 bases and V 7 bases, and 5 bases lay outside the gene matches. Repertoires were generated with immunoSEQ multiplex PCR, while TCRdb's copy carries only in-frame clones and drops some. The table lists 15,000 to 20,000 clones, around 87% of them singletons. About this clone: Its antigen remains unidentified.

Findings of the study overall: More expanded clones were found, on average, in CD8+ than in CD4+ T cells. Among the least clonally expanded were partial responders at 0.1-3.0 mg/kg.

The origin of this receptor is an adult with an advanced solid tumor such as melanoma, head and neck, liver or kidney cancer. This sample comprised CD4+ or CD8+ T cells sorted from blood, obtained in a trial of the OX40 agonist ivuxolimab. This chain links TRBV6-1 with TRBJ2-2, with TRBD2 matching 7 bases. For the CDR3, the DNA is TGTGCCAGCAAGACTAGCCCTGACACCGGGGAGCTGTTTTTT. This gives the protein CASKTSPDTGELFF.